This TCR beta chain was identified in a study of OX40 agonist ivuxolimab in advanced cancers. About this clone: Its antigen is unknown.

Regarding the study as a whole: The study did not work out the antigen specificity of the expanded peripheral T cells.

Here immunoSEQ multiplex PCR was the method, and the copy in TCRdb shows in-frame clones only, minus some. The data show fewer than 40,000 clones, about three quarters seen once. The sequence came from an adult with an advanced solid tumor such as melanoma, head and neck, liver or kidney cancer. The sample here was CD4+ or CD8+ T cells sorted from blood, taken in a trial of the OX40 agonist ivuxolimab.

Here the CDR3 reads CASISPLAASYNEQFF. Written as DNA, the CDR3 is TGTGCCAGCATCAGCCCCTTAGCGGCGTCCTACAATGAGCAGTTCTTC. J is TRBJ2-1 and V is TRBV28; a possible D gene is TRBD2 (6 bases). This CDR3 contains 16 residues. The germline CDR1 and CDR2 sequences are MDHEN and SYDVKM. V lost 7 bases, J lost 1 base, and 17 bases lay in between.